This record looks at one T cell receptor (beta chain) sequence and its context. Its antigen is not identified. With UMI labels, 5' RACE was used to prepare the TRB cDNA libraries. Using the 5' RACE reads, TCRdb records one entry per CDR3 protein without DNA. The table lists about 84,000 distinct CDR3 sequences. This CDR3 spans 15 amino acids. Looked up from germline, CDR1 is SGDLS and CDR2 is YYNGEE. This record comes from a study of CXCR3-negative and CXCR3-positive naive CD8 T cells. Study conclusions and caveats: Compared with CXCR3-negative naive cells, CXCR3-positive naive cells showed more hydrophobic TRB CDR3s.

Sequencing was carried out using naive CXCR3+ CD8+ T cells from blood. Regarding subset: CD45RO-CCR7+CD27+CD95- naive CD8+ T cells expressing CXCR3 (TNR3+). The rearrangement joins TRBV9 to TRBJ1-2; TCRdb's assignment of TRBD1 cannot be checked, as there is no DNA. The TCR comes from a human donor in good health. Some clones in this sample may be carry-over from other donors' samples. The CDR3 reads CASSPSGGLICGYTF.